The T cell receptor (beta chain) described here comes from a study of long-term antiretroviral therapy in people with HIV. Run at survey level, the immunoSEQ assay was version v3.0. TCRdb keeps only in-frame clones here, not all; method: immunoSEQ multiplex PCR. The sample comprises 23,000 or so clones, approximately 80% of which are singletons, and approximately 5% rests with the top ten. Study-wide findings and caveats: Transplant donor controls retained higher diversity, though diversity increased after ART.

The V end lost 7 bases, the J end lost 1 base, and 9 bases lay between the germline ends. The CDR3 spans 13 residues. Looked up from germline, CDR1 is SNHLY and CDR2 is FYNNEI. Of note for this clone: Its antigen is undetermined.

The chain recombines TRBV2 with TRBJ2-3; no definite D call. The sequence derives from a man aged 50-59 years with HIV. This sample comprised unsorted PBMCs, obtained 0.3 years after starting antiretroviral therapy. CDR3 loop: CASMIGGTDTQYF. Here the CDR3 DNA reads TGTGCCAGCATGATAGGCGGCACAGATACGCAGTATTTT.